This note documents a single T cell receptor beta chain sequence. The antigen remains undetermined. Germline V gene lookup returns CDR1 SGHAT and CDR2 FQNNGV. V trimming: 5 bases; J trimming: 5 bases; junction bases outside the gene matches: 5. The CDR3 totals 14 residues. Both 60 Vbeta primers and 13 Jbeta primers went into the PCR. Sequencing was performed with immunoSEQ multiplex PCR; in TCRdb, only in-frame clones are kept and a portion is missing. Seen here are roughly 150,000 clones, around 73% observed once, and the top ten hold about 1.5%. The data originate from a study of cytomegalovirus exposure and HLA in healthy donors. Study-wide results and limits: HLA-A and HLA-B allele assignments for most subjects were reportedly predicted accurately using TCR beta sequences. Most TCR beta V segments were productive about 87% or about 30% of the time in an earlier analysis. Follow-up analysis later connected one missense variant in DCLRE1C with trimming of TCR beta V- and J-genes.

V and J are TRBV11-2 and TRBJ2-1, with 8 bases matching TRBD2. This TCR derives from a male donor in good health and CMV-seronegative. What was sequenced was PBMCs. CDR3 protein: CASSVRGGHNEQFF. Written as DNA, the CDR3 is TGTGCCAGCAGCGTCCGGGGGGGCCACAATGAGCAGTTCTTC.